This TCR beta chain is from a study of blood T cells in healthy people across ages. Findings of the study overall: TCR beta diversity per million T cells fell roughly linearly with age.

As regards this clonotype: Its antigen remains unidentified.

The CDR3 runs 15 residues. V was trimmed by 6 bases and J by 5 bases, leaving 17 bases between them. CDR1 is MDHEN and CDR2 is SYDVKM in the germline V gene. Through a sample-barcoded 5' primer and a J-beta primer mix, a second PCR was run for roughly 6 to 12 cycles. TCRdb re-called the 5' RACE reads through MiXCR, storing one row per CDR3 protein. The sample carries roughly 560,000 distinct CDR3 sequences, around 24% recorded once. A further study also used this sample, focusing on T cells of mothers and their children. That study adds: Within related and unrelated pairs, thymic selection shapes TCR recombination output in a similar way.

The chain links TRBV28 to TRBJ2-1, with a weak D call TRBD1 (5 bases). The origin of this receptor is a boy aged 10-17 years in good health. The sequenced material came from blood. The CDR3 region is CASSHTDSWDNEQFF. CDR3 sequence (DNA): TGTGCCAGCAGCCACACCGACAGTTGGGACAATGAGCAGTTCTTC.